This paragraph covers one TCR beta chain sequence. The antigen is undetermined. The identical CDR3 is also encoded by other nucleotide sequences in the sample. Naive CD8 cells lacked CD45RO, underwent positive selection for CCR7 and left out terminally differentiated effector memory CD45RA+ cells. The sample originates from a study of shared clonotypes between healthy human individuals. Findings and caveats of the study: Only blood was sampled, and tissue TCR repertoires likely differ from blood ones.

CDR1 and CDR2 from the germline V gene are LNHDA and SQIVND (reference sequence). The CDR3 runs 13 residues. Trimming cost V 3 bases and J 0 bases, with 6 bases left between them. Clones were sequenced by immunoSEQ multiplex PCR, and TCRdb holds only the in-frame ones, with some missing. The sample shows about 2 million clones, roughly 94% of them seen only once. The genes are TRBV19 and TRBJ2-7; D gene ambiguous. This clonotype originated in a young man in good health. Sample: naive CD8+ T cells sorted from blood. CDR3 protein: CASSIGSSYEQYF. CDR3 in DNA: TGTGCCAGTAGTATCGGCAGCTCCTACGAGCAGTACTTC.